Given below is one T cell receptor (beta chain) in context. V was clipped by 3 bases and J by 4 bases; unmatched bases: 4. This CDR3 region has 14 residues. CDR1 and CDR2 (germline): SGHTA, FQGNSA. This sample was included in a study of blood T cell repertoires in COVID-19. Looking at the study overall: Sample material is recorded as cDNA or gDNA derived from T cells, B-cell-depleted T cells, or PBMCs.

Participants were aged about 18 to 100 years from more than 20 US areas. Researchers sorted participants into cohorts using their self-reported clinical history. Cohort 3 recovered donors had two negative PCRs, clearance, or symptom resolution. Produced via immunoSEQ multiplex PCR; TCRdb's table is partial and in-frame only. The sample includes a few hundred thousand clones, 70% to 85% of them seen just once. The TCR sequence derives from a woman aged 60-75 years who had recovered from COVID-19. The V call is TRBV7-2, the J call TRBJ2-3; 7 nucleotides line up with TRBD2. Sequencing was performed on PBMCs or T cells enriched from blood (not recorded which). In DNA, the CDR3 is TGTGCCAGCAGCTTCGGACTAGGTCCAGATACGCAGTATTTT. Encoded protein: CASSFGLGPDTQYF.